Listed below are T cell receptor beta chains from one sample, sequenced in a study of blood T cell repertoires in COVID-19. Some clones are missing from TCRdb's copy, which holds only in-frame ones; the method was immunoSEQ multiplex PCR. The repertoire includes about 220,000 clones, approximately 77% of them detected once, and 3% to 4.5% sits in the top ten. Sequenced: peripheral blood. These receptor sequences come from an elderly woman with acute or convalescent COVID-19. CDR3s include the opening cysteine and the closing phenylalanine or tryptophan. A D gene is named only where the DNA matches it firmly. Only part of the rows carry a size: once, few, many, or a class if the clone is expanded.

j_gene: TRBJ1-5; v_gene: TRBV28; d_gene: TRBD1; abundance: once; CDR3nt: TGTGCCAGCAGCTCTGGACAGGCCTCCAATCAGCCCCAGCATTTT; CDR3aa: CASSSGQASNQPQHF
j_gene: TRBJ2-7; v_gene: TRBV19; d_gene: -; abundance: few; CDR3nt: TGTGCCAGTAGTATCGACAGGTCTAGCTACGAGCAGTACTTC; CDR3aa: CASSIDRSSYEQYF
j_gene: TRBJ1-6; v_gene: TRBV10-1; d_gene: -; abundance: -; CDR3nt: TGCGCCAGCAGTGAGTTCGAACAGCTTATCTCCTATAATTCACCCCTCCACTTT; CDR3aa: CASSEFEQLISYNSPLHF
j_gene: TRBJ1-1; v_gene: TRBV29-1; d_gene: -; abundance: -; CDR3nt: TGCAGCGTGCCCTTTCGGGGAGGGAAAGCTTTCTTT; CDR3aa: CSVPFRGGKAFF
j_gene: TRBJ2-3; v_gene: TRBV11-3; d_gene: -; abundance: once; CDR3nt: TGTGCCAGCAGCTTCAGGACAGACACAGATACGCAGTATTTT; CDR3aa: CASSFRTDTDTQYF
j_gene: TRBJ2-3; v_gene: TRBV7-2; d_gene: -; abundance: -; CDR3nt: TGTGCCAGCAGCCAGGGGACAAGCACAGATACGCAGTATTTT; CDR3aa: CASSQGTSTDTQYF
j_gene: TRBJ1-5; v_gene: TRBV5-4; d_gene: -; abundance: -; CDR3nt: TGTGCCAGCAGCTTGGCGGGTAGCGGCAATCAGCCCCAGCATTTT; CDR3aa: CASSLAGSGNQPQHF
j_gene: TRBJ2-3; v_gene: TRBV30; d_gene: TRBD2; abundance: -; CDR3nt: TGTGCCTGGAACAGAGCCGACCCGTGGCGGGCTAGCGGGGGGGCTCGGGCAGATACGCAGTATTTT; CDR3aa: CAWNRADPWRASGGARADTQYF
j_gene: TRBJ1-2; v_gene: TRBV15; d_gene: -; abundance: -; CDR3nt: TGTGCCACCAGCAGAGCCAGGGCCTATGGCTACACCTTC; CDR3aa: CATSRARAYGYTF
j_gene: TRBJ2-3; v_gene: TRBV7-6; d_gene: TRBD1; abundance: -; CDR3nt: TGTGCCAGCAGCTTAGACAGGGGTATAGATACGCAGTATTTT; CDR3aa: CASSLDRGIDTQYF
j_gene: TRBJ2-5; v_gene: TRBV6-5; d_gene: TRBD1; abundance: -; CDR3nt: TGTGCCAGCAGTAACCCGGGACAGGTAGAGACCCAGTACTTC; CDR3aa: CASSNPGQVETQYF
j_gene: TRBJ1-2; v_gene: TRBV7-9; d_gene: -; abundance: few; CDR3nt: TGTGCCAGCAGCTTAGACAGCTTCTATGGCTACACCTTC; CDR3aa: CASSLDSFYGYTF
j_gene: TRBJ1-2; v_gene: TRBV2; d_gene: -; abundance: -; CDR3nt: TGTGCCAGCAGCGAGGACAGAGGGATGTCGGACTATGGCTACACCTTC; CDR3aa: CASSEDRGMSDYGYTF
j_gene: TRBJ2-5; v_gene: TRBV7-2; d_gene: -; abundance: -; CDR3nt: TGTGCCAGCAGCTTGGAGATGATGACCCAGTACTTC; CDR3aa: CASSLEMMTQYF
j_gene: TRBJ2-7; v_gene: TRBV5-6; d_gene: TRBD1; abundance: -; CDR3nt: TGTGCCAGCAGCTTGGCCGGGACAGGACCCTACGAGCAGTACTTC; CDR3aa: CASSLAGTGPYEQYF
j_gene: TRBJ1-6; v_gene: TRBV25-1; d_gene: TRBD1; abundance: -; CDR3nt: TGTGCCAGCAGTGAGGGGACAGCGATTAGCTCCTATAATTCACCCCTCCACTTT; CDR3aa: CASSEGTAISSYNSPLHF